The clone carrying this T cell receptor (beta chain) was seen only once. This record belongs to a study of T cell changes during pregnancy in multiple sclerosis. The method was immunoSEQ multiplex PCR; TCRdb's version includes in-frame clones alone and lacks a portion of them. The sample consists of fewer than 30,000 clones, about 90% of them appearing once. Germline V lookup: CDR1 SEHNR, CDR2 FQNEAQ (reference sequence). Trimming left V 5 bases short and J 0 bases short, with 13 bases between. This CDR3 has 16 amino acids. The source is a female donor with multiple sclerosis, enrolled in a pregnancy study. This sequence joins TRBV7-9 and TRBJ1-4, with D uncertain. This sample comprised CD8+ T cells from peripheral blood mononuclear cells, obtained in the second trimester of pregnancy. Here the CDR3 DNA reads TGTGCCAGCAGCATGACAAGACCCACAACTAATGAAAAACTGTTTTTT. Protein sequence: CASSMTRPTTNEKLFF.